The present entry profiles one TCR beta chain with its context. The data were taken from a study of blood T cell repertoires in COVID-19. Study-level information: Nucleic acid was either cDNA or gDNA, and it came from T cells, B-cell-depleted T cells, or PBMCs.

The CDR3 sequence is 16 residues long. V lost 0 bases and J lost 4; bases outside the gene matches: 5. Germline assignment: CDR1 SGDLS and CDR2 YYNGEE. Clones were read by immunoSEQ multiplex PCR, and TCRdb kept only the in-frame ones, dropping some. The repertoire holds about 200,000 clones, with 70% to 90% as singletons. Sequencing was performed on peripheral blood. The chain carries TRBV9 and TRBJ2-5; TRBD2 aligns across 11 bases. The source of this sequence is a woman of 80 years or more with acute or convalescent COVID-19. The CDR3 DNA reads as TGTGCCAGCAGCGTAGCGGGTAGCGGGAGGGGAGAGACCCAGTACTTC. This encodes CASSVAGSGRGETQYF.